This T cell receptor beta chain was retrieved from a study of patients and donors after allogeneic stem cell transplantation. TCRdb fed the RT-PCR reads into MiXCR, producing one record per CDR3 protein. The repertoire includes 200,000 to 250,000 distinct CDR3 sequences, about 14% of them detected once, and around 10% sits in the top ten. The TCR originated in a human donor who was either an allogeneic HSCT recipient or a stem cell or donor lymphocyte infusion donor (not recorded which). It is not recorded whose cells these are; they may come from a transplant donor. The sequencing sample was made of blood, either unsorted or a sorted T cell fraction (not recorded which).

The CDR3 DNA is TGTGCCAGCAGCTTGGGTGGGCCGGACTATGGCTACACCTTC. Residues: CASSLGGPDYGYTF. This rearrangement joins TRBV7-8 to TRBJ1-2; no reliable D call. In germline, CDR1 is SGHVS, CDR2 FQNEAQ. V gave up 3 bases and J gave up 3 bases, with 11 bases separating them. This CDR3 is 14 amino acids long.